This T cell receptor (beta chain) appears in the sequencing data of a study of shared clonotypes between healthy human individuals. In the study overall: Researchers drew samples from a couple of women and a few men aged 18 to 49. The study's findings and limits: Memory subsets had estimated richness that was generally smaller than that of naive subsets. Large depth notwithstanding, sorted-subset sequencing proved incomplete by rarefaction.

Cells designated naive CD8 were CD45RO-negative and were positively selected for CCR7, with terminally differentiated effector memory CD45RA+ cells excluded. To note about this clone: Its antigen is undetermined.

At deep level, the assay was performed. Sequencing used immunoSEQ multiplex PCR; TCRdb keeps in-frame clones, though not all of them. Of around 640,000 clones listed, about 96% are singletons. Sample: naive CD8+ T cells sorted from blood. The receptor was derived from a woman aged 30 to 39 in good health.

CDR3 bases: TGTGCCAGCAACCCGGGCAGCACTAGCGCAATCACCGGGGAGCTGTTTTTT. Protein sequence: CASNPGSTSAITGELFF. The rearrangement links TRBV2 to TRBJ2-2, with 7 bases fitting TRBD2. Looked up from germline, CDR1 is SNHLY and CDR2 is FYNNEI. The CDR3 runs to 17 residues. Trimming took 7 bases from V and 4 from J; bases not matched to a gene: 15.